The 18 T cell receptor beta chains below all came from one sample that was sequenced in a study of blood T cell repertoires in COVID-19 (dated by TCRdb to 2018 to 2021). Library creation used the immunoSEQ multiplex PCR assay. Here the immuneACCESS table is served through TCRdb, limited to in-frame sequences with V and J called. Missing clones are a known gap in these copies; in checked studies unresolved V genes cover under half, and the rest lacks a known reason. The sample table holds over 200,000 clones, of which 80% to 85% were seen once. The ten largest clones represent about 4.5% of the sample. Sequenced sample: peripheral blood. The receptors here all came from a man aged 50 to 60 with active or convalescent COVID-19.

The chain couples TRBV10-3 to TRBJ2-6; 10 bases agree with TRBD1. Germline V gives CDR1 ENHRY, CDR2 SYGVKD. This CDR3 is 16 amino acids long. The J segment lost 1 base and the V segment lost 8 bases, leaving 5 bases of the junction unmatched. The CDR3 coding sequence is TGTGCCATCGGGAAGGACAGGGGGTCTGGGGCCAACGTCCTGACTTTC. Protein product: CAIGKDRGSGANVLTF.

The gene calls are TRBV29-1 and TRBJ1-1, with 7 bases fitting TRBD1. Germline CDR1 is SQVTM and CDR2 is ANQGSEA. The V segment lost 6 bases and the J segment 2 bases; nucleotides outside the gene matches: 6. The CDR3 consists of 13 residues. The CDR3 bases are TGCAGCGTGCAAGAGGGGGCCAACACTGAAGCTTTCTTT. Amino acids: CSVQEGANTEAFF.

The rearrangement joins TRBV20-1 to TRBJ2-1; 8 bases agree with TRBD1. The CDR3 contains 14 residues. The germline V gene encodes CDR1 DFQATT and CDR2 SNEGSKA (reference sequence). With 3 bases clipped from V and 8 bases from J, the junction kept 9 bases outside the gene matches. The CDR3, as DNA: TGCAGTGCTAGTTCGGGCAGGGGGCTGGATGAGCAGTTCTTC. It translates to CSASSGRGLDEQFF.

This rearrangement joins TRBV19 to TRBJ2-5; D is possibly TRBD2 (7 bases). Germline loops: CDR1 LNHDA, CDR2 SQIVND (reference sequence). V lost 10 bases, J lost 5 bases, and 26 bases lay in between. The CDR3 length is 16 residues. CDR3 bases: TGTGCCACTACTTCGGGACGGAGGGGGGGGCCGGAGACCCAGTACTTC. Translating it yields CATTSGRRGGPETQYF.

This chain links TRBV25-1 with TRBJ1-6, with TRBD1 matching 10 bases. Germline CDR1 is MGHDK and CDR2 is SYGVNS. V shed 6 bases, J shed 7 bases, and the junction held 3 bases outside the gene matches. The CDR3 length is 14 residues. CDR3 sequence (DNA): TGTGCCAGCAGGGGACAGGGGCGGAATTCACCCCTCCACTTT. Translated: CASRGQGRNSPLHF.

This clone has only one observation. The chain is built from TRBV5-1 and TRBJ2-2; possible D gene TRBD2, 6 bases. V lost 6 bases, J lost 2 bases, and 11 bases lay in between. The CDR3 is 14 residues long. Germline CDR1 reads SGHRS; CDR2 reads YFSETQ. The CDR3 here is CASTLGGNTGELFF. The DNA for the CDR3 is TGCGCCAGCACCCTGGGGGGAAACACCGGGGAGCTGTTTTTT.

CDR3 residues: CASSESGGTEAFF. The DNA for the CDR3 is TGCGCCAGCAGTGAATCAGGGGGCACTGAAGCTTTCTTT. This sequence joins TRBV10-1 and TRBJ1-1; TRBD1 matches 7 bases. Losses at the gene ends were 3 bases for V and 4 bases for J; bases not matched to a gene: 2. Germline-derived CDR1 and CDR2 are WNHNN and SYGVQD (reference sequence). There are 13 residues in the CDR3.

CDR3 residues: CASTPTGEFGASQYF. CDR3 sequence (DNA): TGTGCCAGTACCCCCACCGGGGAATTCGGTGCCTCGCAGTATTTT. The rearrangement uses TRBV6-5 and TRBJ2-3, with D maybe TRBD2 (5 bases). V lost 9 bases and J 10 bases, leaving 26 bases between the germline ends. CDR1 MNHEY and CDR2 SVGAGI come from the germline V gene. The CDR3 sequence is 15 residues long.

This clone was seen a handful of times. The V call is TRBV10-3, the J call TRBJ1-1; tentatively, D is TRBD1 (5 bases). CDR3 size: 14 residues. The germline gives CDR1 ENHRY, CDR2 SYGVKD. V dropped 3 bases and J dropped 5 bases, with 13 bases sitting between them. CDR3 DNA sequence: TGTGCCATCAGTGAACGGCAGGGTTGGACTGAAGCTTTCTTT. As protein: CAISERQGWTEAFF.

This clone was seen a few times. The chain couples TRBV4-2 to TRBJ1-2, with 12 bases identical to TRBD1. In germline, CDR1 is LGHNA, CDR2 YNFKEQ. V was pared by 4 bases and J by 8 bases, with 5 bases of the junction left unmatched. The length of the CDR3 is 14 residues. The CDR3 region is CASSPGQGAGGYTF. CDR3 bases: TGTGCCAGCAGCCCGGGACAGGGGGCTGGGGGCTACACCTTC.

The chain combines TRBV3-1 (or the pseudogene TRBV3-2) with TRBJ2-1; the D gene is possibly TRBD1 (7 bases). The CDR3 extends over 15 amino acids. V dropped 2 bases and J dropped 8 bases, with 16 bases sitting between them. Germline values: CDR1 LGHDT, CDR2 YNNKEL (reference sequence). The CDR3 DNA follows: TGTGCCAGCAGCCAAAGGGGGCGGGGTGGGCATGAGCAGTTCTTC. It codes for CASSQRGRGGHEQFF.

The chain carries TRBV3-1 (or the pseudogene TRBV3-2) and TRBJ2-6; 8 nucleotides align to TRBD2. Losses at the gene ends were 4 bases for V and 0 bases for J; bases not matched to a gene: 14. The CDR3 spans 20 residues. CDR1 and CDR2 (germline): LGHDT, YNNKEL (reference sequence). CDR3 coding DNA: TGTGCCAGCAGCCGACCCGTGGGCGGGGGGCTACTCTCTGGGGCCAACGTCCTGACTTTC. Translated, it gives CASSRPVGGGLLSGANVLTF.

The J gene is TRBJ1-1, the V gene TRBV3-1 (or the pseudogene TRBV3-2), with 7 bases lining up with TRBD1. V trimming: 4 bases; J trimming: 4 bases; junction bases outside the gene matches: 12. This CDR3 comprises 16 residues. Looked up from germline, CDR1 is LGHDT and CDR2 is YNNKEL (reference sequence). The CDR3 region is CASSPILTGSTTEAFF. For the CDR3, the DNA is TGTGCCAGCAGCCCAATACTGACAGGGTCTACCACTGAAGCTTTCTTT.

With regard to this clone: Other DNA sequences from this sample encode an identical CDR3 as well. The gene calls are TRBV18 and TRBJ1-3, with 11 bases aligning to TRBD1. CDR1 is KGHSH, CDR2 LQKENI, per germline. This CDR3 has 16 amino acids. After removal of 1 base from V and 1 base from J, the junction contained 0 bases not matched to a gene. The DNA for the CDR3 is TGTGCCAGCTCACCACGGGACAGGGGGTCTGGAAACACCATATATTTT. This codes for CASSPRDRGSGNTIYF.

The genes are TRBV5-4 and TRBJ2-1, with 10 nucleotides matching TRBD2. The V and J ends lost 5 bases and 3 bases, in that order; junction bases with no gene match: 5. The germline CDR1 and CDR2 sequences are SGHNT and YYREEE (reference sequence). The CDR3 has 15 amino acids. The CDR3 DNA is TGTGCCAGCAGGGAACTAGCGGGGAGCTACAATGAGCAGTTCTTC. Translating gives CASRELAGSYNEQFF.

The V and J genes are TRBV25-1 and TRBJ2-3, with 9 positions matching TRBD2. The V gene end was trimmed by 10 bases and the J gene end by 11 bases; junction bases not matched to a gene: 16. Germline V gene lookup returns CDR1 MGHDK and CDR2 SYGVNS. The CDR3 extends over 14 amino acids. This CDR3 is CATESAGGSNRQYF. The CDR3 nucleotides read TGTGCCACTGAGTCAGCGGGGGGAAGTAACCGGCAGTATTTT.

This chain connects TRBV19 to TRBJ1-5, with TRBD1 matching 8 bases. The CDR3 loop spans 16 amino acids. V shed 3 bases and J 2 bases; nucleotides not matched to a gene: 6. CDR1 and CDR2 (germline): LNHDA, SQIVND (reference sequence). The CDR3 protein is CASSIEQGVRNQPQHF. For the CDR3, the DNA is TGTGCCAGTAGTATCGAACAGGGGGTCCGCAATCAGCCCCAGCATTTT.

This sequence joins TRBV5-4 and TRBJ1-6, with D possibly TRBD1 on 6 matching bases. Germline lookup yields CDR1 SGHNT and CDR2 YYREEE (reference sequence). The CDR3 runs 16 residues. The germline V and J ends were trimmed by 0 bases and 6 bases, with 13 bases remaining between them. The CDR3 DNA reads TGTGCCAGCAGCTTGGGAGTTAGGGACACTAATTCACCCCTCCACTTT. It encodes CASSLGVRDTNSPLHF.